This T cell receptor (beta chain) stems from a study of T-cell memory formation after mild COVID-19. Germline values: CDR1 MNHNS, CDR2 SASEGT. V lost 8 bases, J lost 2 bases, and 11 bases lay in between. The CDR3 contains 13 residues. From the 5' RACE reads, TCRdb called clonotypes with MiXCR, one entry per CDR3 protein. The sample has 120,000 to 150,000 distinct CDR3 sequences, approximately 21% seen once. This clonotype appeared once. The chain has TRBV6-1 and TRBJ2-3; no firm D call. The material sequenced was PBMCs or a T cell subset sorted from them (not recorded which). This sequence originates from an adult woman who had mild COVID-19 (a few samples of this study predate the infection). Cell type and time point are not known. This CDR3 reads CASPKTLTDTQYF. The DNA of the CDR3 is TGTGCCAGCCCAAAAACCCTCACAGATACGCAGTATTTT.